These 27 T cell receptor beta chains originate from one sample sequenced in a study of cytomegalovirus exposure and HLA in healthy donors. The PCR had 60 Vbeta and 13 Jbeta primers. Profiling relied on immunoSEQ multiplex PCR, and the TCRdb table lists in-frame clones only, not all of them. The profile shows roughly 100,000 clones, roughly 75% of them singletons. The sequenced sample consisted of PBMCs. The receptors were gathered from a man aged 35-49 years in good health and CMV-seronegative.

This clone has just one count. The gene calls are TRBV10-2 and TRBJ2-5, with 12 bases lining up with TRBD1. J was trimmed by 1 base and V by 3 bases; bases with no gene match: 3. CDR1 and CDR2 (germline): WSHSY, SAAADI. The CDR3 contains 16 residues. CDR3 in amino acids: CASSDGTGGLQETQYF. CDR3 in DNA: TGCGCCAGCAGTGACGGGACAGGGGGCCTCCAAGAGACCCAGTACTTC.

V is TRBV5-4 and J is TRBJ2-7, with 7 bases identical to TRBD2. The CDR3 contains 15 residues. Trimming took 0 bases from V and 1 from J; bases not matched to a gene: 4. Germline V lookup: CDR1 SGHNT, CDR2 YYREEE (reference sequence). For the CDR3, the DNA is TGTGCCAGCAGCTTGGGGGGGGGAGGGTCCTACGAGCAGTACTTC. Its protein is CASSLGGGGSYEQYF.

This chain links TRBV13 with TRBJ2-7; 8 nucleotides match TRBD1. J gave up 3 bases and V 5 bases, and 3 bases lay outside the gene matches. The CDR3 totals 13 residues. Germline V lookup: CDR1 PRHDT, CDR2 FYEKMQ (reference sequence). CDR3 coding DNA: TGTGCCAGCAGCCCCGGGACAGGCTACGAGCAGTACTTC. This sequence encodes CASSPGTGYEQYF.

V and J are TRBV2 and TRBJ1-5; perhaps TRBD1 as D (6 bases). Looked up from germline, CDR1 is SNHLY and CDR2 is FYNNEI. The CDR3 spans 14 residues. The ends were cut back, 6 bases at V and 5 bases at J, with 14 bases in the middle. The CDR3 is CASRLRGGYQPQHF. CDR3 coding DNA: TGTGCCAGCAGACTCCGGGGGGGCTATCAGCCCCAGCATTTT. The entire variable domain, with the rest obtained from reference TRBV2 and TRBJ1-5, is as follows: EPEVTQTPSHQVTQMGQEVILRCVPISNHLYFYWYRQILGQKVEFLVSFYNNEISEKSEIFDDQFSVERPDGSNFTLKIRSTKLEDSAMYFCASRLRGGYQPQHFGDGTRLSIL.

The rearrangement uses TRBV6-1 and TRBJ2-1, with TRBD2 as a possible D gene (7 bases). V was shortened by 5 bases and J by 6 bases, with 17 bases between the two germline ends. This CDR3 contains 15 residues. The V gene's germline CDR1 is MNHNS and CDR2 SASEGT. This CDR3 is CASSFLGGAGNEQFF. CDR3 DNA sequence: TGTGCCAGCAGTTTTCTAGGGGGGGCTGGCAATGAGCAGTTCTTC.

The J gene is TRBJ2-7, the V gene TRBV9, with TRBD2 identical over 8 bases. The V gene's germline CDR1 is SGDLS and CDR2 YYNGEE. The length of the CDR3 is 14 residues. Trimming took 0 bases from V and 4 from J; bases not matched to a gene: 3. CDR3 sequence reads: CASSVDGTRYEQYF. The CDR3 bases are TGTGCCAGCAGCGTAGATGGGACTAGGTACGAGCAGTACTTC.

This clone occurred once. The CDR3 bases are TGTGCCAGCAGCTTAGACGGTGATGAGCAGTTCTTC. Translating gives CASSLDGDEQFF. The chain is built from TRBV11-3 and TRBJ2-1, with D unclear. This CDR3 spans 12 amino acids. The ends were cut back, 0 bases at V and 8 bases at J, with 5 bases in the middle. Germline V gene sequence: CDR1 SGHNT, CDR2 YENEEA.

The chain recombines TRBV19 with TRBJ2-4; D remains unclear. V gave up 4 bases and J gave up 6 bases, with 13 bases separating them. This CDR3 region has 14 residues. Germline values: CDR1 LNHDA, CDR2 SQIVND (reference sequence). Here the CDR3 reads CASSTIDTVNIQYF. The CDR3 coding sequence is TGTGCCAGTAGTACTATTGACACGGTAAACATTCAGTACTTC. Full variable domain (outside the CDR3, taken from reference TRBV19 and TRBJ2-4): DGGITQSPKYLFRKEGQNVTLSCEQNLNHDAMYWYRQDPGQGLRLIYYSQIVNDFQKGDIAEGYSVSREKKESFPLTVTSAQKNPTAFYLCASSTIDTVNIQYFGAGTRLSVL.

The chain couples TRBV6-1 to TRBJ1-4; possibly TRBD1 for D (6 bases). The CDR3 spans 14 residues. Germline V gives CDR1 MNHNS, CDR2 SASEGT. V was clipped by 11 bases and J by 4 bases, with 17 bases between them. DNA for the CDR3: TGTGCCTCTATACCGGACAGCCTTAATGAAAAACTGTTTTTT. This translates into CASIPDSLNEKLFF.

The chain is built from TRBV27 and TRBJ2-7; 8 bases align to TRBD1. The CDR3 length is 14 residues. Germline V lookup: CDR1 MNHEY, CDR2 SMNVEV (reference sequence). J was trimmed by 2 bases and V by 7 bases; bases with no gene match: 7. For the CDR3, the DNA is TGTGCCAGCACCTCGGGGACAGGAGCCTACGAGCAGTACTTC. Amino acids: CASTSGTGAYEQYF.

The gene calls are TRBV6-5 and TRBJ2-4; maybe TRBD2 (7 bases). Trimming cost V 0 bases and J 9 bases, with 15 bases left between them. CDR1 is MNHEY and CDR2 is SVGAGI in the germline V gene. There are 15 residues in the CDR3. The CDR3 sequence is CASSYSRGGGGIQYF. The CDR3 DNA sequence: TGTGCCAGCAGTTACTCGAGGGGAGGGGGAGGCATTCAGTACTTC.

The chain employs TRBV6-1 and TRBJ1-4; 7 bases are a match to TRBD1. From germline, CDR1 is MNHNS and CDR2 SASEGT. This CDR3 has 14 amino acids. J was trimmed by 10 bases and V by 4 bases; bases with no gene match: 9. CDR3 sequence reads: CASSGQGYRGKLFF. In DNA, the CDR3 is TGTGCCAGCAGTGGACAGGGTTATAGAGGAAAACTGTTTTTT.

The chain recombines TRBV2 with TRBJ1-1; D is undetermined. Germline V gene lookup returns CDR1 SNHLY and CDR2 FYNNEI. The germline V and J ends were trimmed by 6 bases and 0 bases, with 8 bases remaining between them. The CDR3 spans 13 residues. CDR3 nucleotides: TGTGCCAGCAGGAGACACATGAACACTGAAGCTTTCTTT. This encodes CASRRHMNTEAFF.

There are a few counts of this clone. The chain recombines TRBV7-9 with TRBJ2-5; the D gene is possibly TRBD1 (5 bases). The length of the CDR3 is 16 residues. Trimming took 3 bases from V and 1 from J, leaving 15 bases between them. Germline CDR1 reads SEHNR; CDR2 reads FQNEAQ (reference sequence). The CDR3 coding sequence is TGTGCCAGCAGCTTGAGTGCAGGGATCGTCCAAGAGACCCAGTACTTC. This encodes CASSLSAGIVQETQYF.

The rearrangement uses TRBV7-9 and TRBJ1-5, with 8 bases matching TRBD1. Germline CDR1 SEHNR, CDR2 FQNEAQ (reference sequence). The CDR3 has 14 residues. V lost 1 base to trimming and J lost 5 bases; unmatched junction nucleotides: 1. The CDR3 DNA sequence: TGTGCCAGCAGCTTAGGGGGACAGGATCAGCCCCAGCATTTT. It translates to CASSLGGQDQPQHF.

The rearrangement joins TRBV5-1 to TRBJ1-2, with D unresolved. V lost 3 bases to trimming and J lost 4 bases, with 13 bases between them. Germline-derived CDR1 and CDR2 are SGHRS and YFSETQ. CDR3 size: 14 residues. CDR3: CASSWGSEGYGYTF. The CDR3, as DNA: TGCGCCAGCAGCTGGGGATCAGAGGGCTATGGCTACACCTTC.

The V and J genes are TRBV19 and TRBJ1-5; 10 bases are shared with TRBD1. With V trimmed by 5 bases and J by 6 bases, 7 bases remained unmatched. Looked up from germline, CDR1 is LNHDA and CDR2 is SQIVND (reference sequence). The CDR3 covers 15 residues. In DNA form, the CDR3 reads TGTGCCAGTAGTGACCGGGACAGGGGTCGTCAGCCCCAGCATTTT. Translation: CASSDRDRGRQPQHF.

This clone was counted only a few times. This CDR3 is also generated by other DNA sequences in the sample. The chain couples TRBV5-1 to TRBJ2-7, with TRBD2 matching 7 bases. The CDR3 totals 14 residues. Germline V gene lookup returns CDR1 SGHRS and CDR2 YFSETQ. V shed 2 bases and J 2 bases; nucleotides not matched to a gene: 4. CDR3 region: CASSFLGGTYEQYF. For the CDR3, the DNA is TGCGCCAGCAGCTTTCTGGGGGGGACCTACGAGCAGTACTTC. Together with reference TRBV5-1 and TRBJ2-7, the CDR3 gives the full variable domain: KAGVTQTPRYLIKTRGQQVTLSCSPISGHRSVSWYQQTPGQGLQFLFEYFSETQRNKGNFPGRFSGRQFSNSRSEMNVSTLELGDSALYLCASSFLGGTYEQYFGPGTRLTVT.

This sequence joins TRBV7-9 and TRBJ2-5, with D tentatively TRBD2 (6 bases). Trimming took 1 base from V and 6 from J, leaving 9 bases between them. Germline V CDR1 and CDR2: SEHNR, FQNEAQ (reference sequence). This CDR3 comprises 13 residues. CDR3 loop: CASSLGRVQTQYF. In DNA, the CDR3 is TGTGCCAGCAGCTTAGGGAGGGTCCAGACCCAGTACTTC.

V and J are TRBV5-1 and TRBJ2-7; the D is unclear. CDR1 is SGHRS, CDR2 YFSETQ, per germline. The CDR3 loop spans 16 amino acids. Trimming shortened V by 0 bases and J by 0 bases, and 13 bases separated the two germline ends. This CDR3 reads CASSLAPPRSSYEQYF. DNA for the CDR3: TGCGCCAGCAGCTTGGCACCACCCCGTAGCTCCTACGAGCAGTACTTC.

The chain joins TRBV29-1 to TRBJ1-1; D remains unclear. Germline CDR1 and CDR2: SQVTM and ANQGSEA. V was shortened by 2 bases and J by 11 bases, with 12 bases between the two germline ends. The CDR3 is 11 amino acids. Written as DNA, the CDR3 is TGCAGCGTTGAATATGAGGTTAAGGCTTTCTTT. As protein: CSVEYEVKAFF.

The CDR3 sequence: CASSYRPAEAFF. CDR3 DNA sequence: TGTGCCAGCAGTTACAGGCCTGCTGAAGCTTTCTTT. This chain links TRBV28 with TRBJ1-1, with D possibly TRBD1 on 5 matching bases. Germline CDR1 and CDR2: MDHEN and SYDVKM. This CDR3 comprises 12 residues. Trimming removed 4 bases from V and 6 bases from J, with 9 bases in between.

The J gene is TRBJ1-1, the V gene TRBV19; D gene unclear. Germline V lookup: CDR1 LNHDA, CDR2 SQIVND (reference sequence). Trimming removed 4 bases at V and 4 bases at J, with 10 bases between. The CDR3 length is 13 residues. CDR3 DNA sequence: TGTGCCAGTAGTAGGGTCCGGGGCACTGAAGCTTTCTTT. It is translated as CASSRVRGTEAFF.

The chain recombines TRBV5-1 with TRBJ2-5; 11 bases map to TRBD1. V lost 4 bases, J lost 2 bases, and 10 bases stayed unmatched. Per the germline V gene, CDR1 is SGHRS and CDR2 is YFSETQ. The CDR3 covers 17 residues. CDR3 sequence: CASSLSPGQGEQETQYF. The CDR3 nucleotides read TGCGCCAGCAGCCTATCCCCGGGACAGGGGGAACAAGAGACCCAGTACTTC.

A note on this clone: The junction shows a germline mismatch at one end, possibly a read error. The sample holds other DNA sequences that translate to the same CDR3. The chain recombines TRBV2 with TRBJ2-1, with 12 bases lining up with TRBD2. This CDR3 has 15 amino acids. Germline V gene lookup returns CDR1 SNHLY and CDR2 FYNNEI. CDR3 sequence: CASRRLAGEGVEQFF. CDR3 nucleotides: TGCGCCAGCAGGAGACTAGCGGGGGAAGGGGTCGAGCAGTTCTTC.

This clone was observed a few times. The CDR3 sequence: CASSEFGPYGYTF. Written as DNA, the CDR3 is TGCGCCAGCAGTGAGTTCGGTCCCTATGGCTACACCTTC. The J gene is TRBJ1-2, the V gene TRBV10-1; D gene ambiguous. This CDR3 is built from 13 residues. Trimming cost V 1 base and J 4 bases, with 7 bases left between them. The germline CDR1 and CDR2 sequences are WNHNN and SYGVQD (reference sequence).

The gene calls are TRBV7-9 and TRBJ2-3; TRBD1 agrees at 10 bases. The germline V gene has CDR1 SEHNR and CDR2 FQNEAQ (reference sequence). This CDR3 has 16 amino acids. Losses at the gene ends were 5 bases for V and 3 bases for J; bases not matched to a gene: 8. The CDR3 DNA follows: TGTGCCAGCAGCCCACGACAGGGGGCCGAGACAGATACGCAGTATTTT. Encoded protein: CASSPRQGAETDTQYF.